One T cell receptor (beta chain) is described in this entry. Its antigen is as yet unknown. Study outcomes and limitations: Tumor Tregs overlapped most with tumor, then blood, naive CD4+ cells. Tumor memory CD4+ T cell TCR gene usage was found to cluster with blood and lymph node memory CD4+ cells and with lymph node naive CD4+ cells.

After constant-region reverse-primer amplification, full-length variable regions underwent semi-nested PCR with Nested Universal Primer A. One entry per CDR3 protein results from TCRdb running MiXCR on the 5' RACE reads. The data hold roughly 69,000 distinct CDR3 sequences, with under 25% observed a single time. The germline CDR1 and CDR2 sequences are SGHRS and YFSETQ. V was shortened by 8 bases and J by 7 bases, with 21 bases between the two germline ends. This CDR3 comprises 14 residues. Memory CD4+ cells were defined as CD4+CD45RO+CD25-. The rearrangement uses TRBV5-1 and TRBJ2-5; tentative D call: TRBD1 (6 bases). This clonotype was obtained from a female donor with breast cancer. Sequenced sample: memory CD4+ T cells sorted from a lymph node. Subset reported: memory CD4+ T cells, CD4+CD45RO+CD25-. The CDR3 DNA is TGCGCCAGTTGCCGGGACGCAGGGGATGGGACCCAGTACTTC. It translates to CASCRDAGDGTQYF.